Below, 7 T cell receptor beta chains from the same sample are listed, as sequenced in a study of T-cell reconstitution after alpha-beta-depleted transplantation in children. Unique molecular identifiers tagged the TCRbeta library. Each CDR3 protein gets one entry after TCRdb re-called the PCR reads with MiXCR. The table shows about 610,000 distinct CDR3 sequences, with roughly a tenth occurring only once. The input for sequencing was PBMCs from the stem cell graft donor, taken from the stem cell graft. These receptors originate from a human donor who donated a stem cell graft to a child with acute myeloid leukemia.

The gene calls are TRBV29-1 and TRBJ1-2, with 7 bases lining up with TRBD1. Trimming removed 5 bases from V and 4 bases from J; junction bases left unmatched: 4. Germline V gene data show CDR1 as SQVTM and CDR2 as ANQGSEA. The CDR3 has 12 residues. CDR3 in amino acids: CSVRQGSYGYTF. The CDR3, as DNA: TGCAGCGTTCGACAGGGAAGCTATGGCTACACCTTC.

The chain links TRBV12-3 or TRBV12-4 to TRBJ2-7; TRBD1 matches 10 bases. This CDR3 region has 14 residues. Trimming at V came to 4 bases and at J to 9 bases, leaving 9 bases not matched to a gene. The CDR3 sequence is CASSSRDRGKGQYF. The DNA of the CDR3 is TGTGCCAGCAGTTCCCGGGACAGGGGTAAAGGGCAGTACTTC.

The chain couples TRBV24-1 to TRBJ2-3; 10 bases fit TRBD2. Per germline, CDR1 KGHDR and CDR2 SFDVKD. This CDR3 has 15 residues. The V and J ends lost 6 bases and 6 bases, in that order; junction bases with no gene match: 8. The CDR3 reads CATSHSGRSVDTQYF. CDR3 nucleotide sequence: TGTGCCACCAGTCATAGCGGGAGGTCGGTGGATACGCAGTATTTT.

This clonotype was detected ten times or more. V and J are TRBV2 and TRBJ2-3; 10 bases line up with TRBD2. Germline loops: CDR1 SNHLY, CDR2 FYNNEI. With 9 bases clipped from V and 7 bases from J, the junction kept 7 bases outside the gene matches. The CDR3 has 13 amino acids. The CDR3: CASLAGASYTQYF. The DNA of the CDR3 is TGTGCCAGTCTAGCGGGGGCGTCATATACGCAGTATTTT.

This clonotype showed up many times. The chain recombines TRBV5-1 with TRBJ2-7, with D uncertain. The V gene's germline CDR1 is SGHRS and CDR2 YFSETQ. V was cut by 5 bases and J by 0 bases, with 15 bases left in between. The CDR3 spans 15 residues. CDR3 residues: CASRAGAGVSYEQYF. The CDR3 coding sequence is TGCGCCAGCAGGGCTGGCGCAGGAGTCTCCTACGAGCAGTACTTC.

In this sample, this clonotype turned up a few times. The V and J genes are TRBV20-1 and TRBJ1-2, with a possible D match to TRBD1 (5 bases). The CDR3 runs 13 residues. Germline-derived CDR1 and CDR2 are DFQATT and SNEGSKA (reference sequence). Trimming pared 0 bases from V and 2 bases from J, leaving 7 bases between. The CDR3 sequence: CSAREGVNYGYTF. CDR3 DNA: TGCAGTGCTAGAGAGGGGGTCAACTATGGCTACACCTTC.

The genes are TRBV5-1 and TRBJ2-7; D tentatively reads TRBD1 or TRBD2 (5 bases each). From germline, CDR1 is SGHRS and CDR2 YFSETQ. Trimming left V 7 bases short and J 9 bases short, with 20 bases between. The length of the CDR3 is 13 residues. CDR3 in amino acids: CASGEGPRLGQYF. The DNA of the CDR3 is TGCGCCAGCGGAGAGGGGCCAAGGCTGGGGCAGTACTTC.